This T cell receptor beta chain derives from a study of blood T cell repertoires in COVID-19. In the study overall: From T cells, B-cell-depleted T cells, or PBMCs came the material, which was cDNA or gDNA.

TCRdb's table, derived via immunoSEQ multiplex PCR, lists solely in-frame clones and lacks some. The sample holds some 270,000 clones, 88% seen once. CDR1 is SGHAT, CDR2 FQNNGV, per germline. Trimming cost V 1 base and J 3 bases, with 12 bases left between them. This CDR3 region has 15 residues. The sequence came from a woman in her thirties or forties who had been exposed to COVID-19. This chain uses TRBV11-2 with TRBJ1-2; D perhaps matches TRBD1 (6 bases). The sequenced sample consisted of PBMCs or T cells enriched from blood (not recorded which). DNA for the CDR3: TGTGCCAGCAGCTTAGGAGGGGGTCGTTACTATGGCTACACCTTC. Amino acid sequence: CASSLGGGRYYGYTF.